Listed below are T cell receptor beta chains from one sample, sequenced in a study of shared clonotypes between healthy human individuals. Profiling relied on immunoSEQ multiplex PCR, and the TCRdb table lists in-frame clones only, not all of them. Here the sample spans some 980,000 clones, 76% being singletons. Sequencing was carried out using memory CD4+ T cells sorted from blood. The receptor set was obtained from a young man in good health. CDR3s include the opening cysteine and the closing phenylalanine or tryptophan. A D gene is named only where the DNA matches it firmly. Clone size is stated in some rows and not others, as once, few, many or a class when expanded.

.,TRBJ1-1,TRBV6-1,few,CASSDRASTEAFF,TGTGCCAGCAGTGACAGGGCAAGTACTGAAGCTTTCTTT
.,TRBJ2-7,TRBV27,.,CASSPRAVSSYEQYF,TGTGCCAGCAGTCCCCGGGCCGTAAGCTCCTACGAGCAGTACTTC
TRBD2,TRBJ2-5,TRBV5-1,.,CASSTTGTRQETQYF,TGCGCCAGCAGCACCACCGGGACTAGACAAGAGACCCAGTACTTC
TRBD2,TRBJ2-6,TRBV5-1,.,CASSVGLAGVGGANVLTF,TGCGCCAGCAGCGTTGGACTAGCGGGGGTCGGCGGGGCCAACGTCCTGACTTTC
.,TRBJ1-1,TRBV2,.,CASSVQGLGTEAFF,TGTGCCAGCAGTGTTCAGGGGTTGGGAACTGAAGCTTTCTTT
.,TRBJ2-7,TRBV18,.,CASSPGEKSEQYF,TGTGCCAGCTCACCAGGGGAAAAAAGCGAGCAGTACTTC
.,TRBJ1-1,TRBV5-4,.,CASRKDRWNTEAFF,TGTGCCAGCAGGAAGGACAGATGGAACACTGAAGCTTTCTTT
.,TRBJ2-7,TRBV5-6,.,CASSLRGSYEQYF,TGTGCCAGCAGCCTACGTGGCTCCTACGAGCAGTACTTC
TRBD1,TRBJ1-6,TRBV28,few,CASTDRDRGHNSPLHF,TGTGCCAGCACGGACCGGGACAGGGGACATAATTCACCCCTCCACTTT
.,TRBJ2-7,TRBV2,.,CASRPDSSYEQYF,TGTGCCAGCAGGCCCGACTCGAGCTACGAGCAGTACTTC
TRBD1,TRBJ1-6,TRBV6-4,few,CASSEDRAGNSPLHF,TGTGCCAGCAGTGAGGACAGGGCTGGAAATTCACCCCTCCACTTT
.,TRBJ1-2,TRBV6-5,.,CASSTGTLGYTF,TGTGCCAGCAGTACCGGGACGTTGGGCTACACCTTC
.,TRBJ1-1,TRBV7-9,.,CASSRLGKTEAFF,TGTGCCAGCAGCCGGCTGGGTAAAACTGAAGCTTTCTTT
.,TRBJ1-2,TRBV6-5,.,CASSSRTAGHYGYTF,TGTGCCAGCAGTTCCCGGACTGCGGGGCACTATGGCTACACCTTC
TRBD2,TRBJ2-2,TRBV5-1,.,CASSLPGLAGNTGELFF,TGCGCCAGCAGCCTCCCGGGACTAGCGGGAAACACCGGGGAGCTGTTTTTT
TRBD1,TRBJ1-2,TRBV9,.,CASSVSQGGYGYTF,TGTGCCAGCAGCGTCTCCCAGGGGGGTTATGGCTACACCTTC
.,TRBJ1-3,TRBV2,.,CASISSGNTIYF,TGTGCCAGCATTTCGTCCGGAAACACCATATATTTT
TRBD1,TRBJ2-1,TRBV5-1,.,CASSRDSSEQFF,TGCGCCAGCAGCCGGGACAGCTCCGAGCAGTTCTTC
TRBD1,TRBJ2-2,TRBV6-5,.,CASSRGQGNTGELFF,TGTGCCAGCAGTAGAGGACAGGGGAACACCGGGGAGCTGTTTTTT
.,TRBJ2-5,TRBV19,.,CASSIQGWGETQYF,TGTGCCAGTAGTATACAGGGTTGGGGAGAGACCCAGTACTTC
.,TRBJ1-5,TRBV6-1,.,CASSDPDPRPQHF,TGTGCCAGCAGTGACCCCGACCCGAGGCCCCAGCATTTT
.,TRBJ1-5,TRBV18,.,CASSPDPGWYSNQPQHF,TGTGCCAGCTCACCAGATCCAGGGTGGTATAGCAATCAGCCCCAGCATTTT
.,TRBJ2-5,TRBV6-1,once,CASSEAVGLGTQYF,TGTGCCAGCAGTGAAGCGGTGGGTCTCGGGACCCAGTACTTC
.,TRBJ2-7,TRBV1,many,CTSSQEGGRVGSYEQYF,TGCACCAGCAGCCAAGAGGGGGGGAGGGTAGGCTCCTACGAGCAGTACTTC
.,TRBJ1-1,TRBV5-4,.,CASSLAQGLNTEAFF,TGTGCCAGCAGCTTGGCCCAGGGGTTGAACACTGAAGCTTTCTTT
.,TRBJ2-3,TRBV7-2,.,CASSLGASSDTQYF,TGTGCCAGCAGCTTGGGGGCTAGTTCAGATACGCAGTATTTT
.,TRBJ1-5,TRBV4-1,.,CASSQGRGGQPQHF,TGCGCCAGCAGCCAAGGGAGGGGAGGGCAGCCCCAGCATTTT
TRBD1,TRBJ1-2,TRBV25-1,.,CASSENTGDRGSYTF,TGTGCCAGCAGTGAAAATACGGGGGACAGGGGAAGCTACACCTTC
.,TRBJ1-2,TRBV7-2,few,CASSPRVVGYTF,TGTGCCAGCAGCCCCAGGGTAGTAGGCTACACCTTC
TRBD1,TRBJ1-5,TRBV7-2,once,CASSQDRGQPQHF,TGTGCCAGCAGCCAGGACAGGGGTCAGCCCCAGCATTTT
TRBD1,TRBJ2-7,TRBV5-1,.,CASSSGQGQIEQYF,TGCGCCAGCAGCTCGGGACAGGGACAGATCGAGCAGTACTTC
TRBD2,TRBJ2-3,TRBV5-6,.,CASQRDQHRTDTQYF,TGTGCCAGCCAGCGGGATCAACACCGCACAGATACGCAGTATTTT
.,TRBJ2-7,TRBV30,.,CAWTADTAYEQYF,TGTGCCTGGACTGCGGACACTGCCTACGAGCAGTACTTC
.,TRBJ2-1,TRBV21-1,.,CASSKWLAIYNEQFF,TGTGCCAGCAGCAAGTGGTTAGCAATTTACAATGAGCAGTTCTTC
.,TRBJ1-6,TRBV5-5,once,CASSLGAFEAPLHF,TGTGCCAGCAGCTTGGGGGCGTTTGAGGCACCCCTCCACTTT
.,TRBJ2-1,TRBV5-1,.,CASSWGGVSNEQFF,TGCGCCAGCAGCTGGGGCGGGGTGTCCAATGAGCAGTTCTTC
.,TRBJ1-5,TRBV25-1,once,CASSDEGMTAYNQPQHF,TGTGCCAGCAGTGATGAGGGGATGACGGCCTACAATCAGCCCCAGCATTTT
.,TRBJ2-2,TRBV5-1,.,CASSLSSGVGGELFF,TGCGCCAGCAGCTTGTCGTCCGGAGTGGGTGGGGAGCTGTTTTTT
.,TRBJ2-6,TRBV10-3,few,CAISAGTAGANVLTF,TGTGCCATCAGTGCCGGGACGGCTGGGGCCAACGTCCTGACTTTC
.,TRBJ2-7,TRBV7-2,.,CASSSGPGNEQYF,TGTGCCAGCAGCTCGGGACCGGGGAACGAGCAGTACTTC
.,TRBJ1-5,TRBV19,.,CASSISEGYSNQPQHF,TGTGCCAGTAGTATATCGGAGGGATATAGCAATCAGCCCCAGCATTTT
.,TRBJ2-5,TRBV9,.,CASSAAISAGEETQYF,TGTGCCAGCAGCGCGGCTATTTCGGCAGGCGAAGAGACCCAGTACTTC
TRBD1,TRBJ2-7,TRBV19,.,CASSGTGTGPYEQYF,TGTGCCAGTAGTGGAACCGGGACAGGGCCCTACGAGCAGTACTTC
TRBD2,TRBJ2-5,TRBV9,.,CASSASGGRETQYF,TGTGCCAGCAGCGCGAGCGGGGGGAGGGAGACCCAGTACTTC
.,TRBJ2-6,TRBV7-2,few,CASSLPTGASGANVLTF,TGTGCCAGCAGCTTACCTACAGGAGCCTCTGGGGCCAACGTCCTGACTTTC